This TCR beta chain comes out of a study of identical twins. Overall study findings and caveats: It was cross-sectional statistical analysis, not following the same donors, that the conclusions relied on.

The CDR3 loop spans 18 amino acids. Germline assignment: CDR1 LGHDT and CDR2 YNNKEL (reference sequence). J gave up 1 base and V 0 bases, and 5 bases lay outside the gene matches. Only a few counts were recorded for this clonotype. What it binds is not known. TCRdb reanalysed the 5' RACE reads using MiXCR and keeps one entry per CDR3 protein. The sample holds approximately 550,000 distinct CDR3 sequences, 20% to 25% seen once. These data are also associated with another study on yellow fever vaccine responses in identical twins.

The source material was CD4+ T cells sorted from blood. The V and J genes are TRBV3-1 and TRBJ2-1; 11 nucleotides align to TRBD2. The sequence came from a woman aged 18-29 years in good health. The DNA of the CDR3 is TGTGCCAGCAGCCAAGAGAAACTAGCGGGAGTATCCTACAATGAGCAGTTCTTC. Amino acid sequence: CASSQEKLAGVSYNEQFF.